This TCR beta chain comes out of a study of blood T cell repertoires in COVID-19. Per germline, CDR1 LNHDA and CDR2 SQIVND (reference sequence). Trimming removed 6 bases from V and 2 bases from J, with 11 bases in between. The CDR3 sequence is 13 residues long. Libraries were prepared by immunoSEQ multiplex PCR; TCRdb keeps only in-frame clonotypes and omits some of them. The sample records 75,000 or so clones, approximately 85% being singletons. This clone was seen once. This rearrangement joins TRBV19 to TRBJ2-7; D gene ambiguous. The sample comprised peripheral blood. This TCR was recovered from a man in his 70s with acute or convalescent COVID-19. In DNA form, the CDR3 reads TGTGCCAGTAGAAGTCTGTCAGCCTACGAGCAGTACTTC. This codes for CASRSLSAYEQYF.